Following are 30 T cell receptor beta chains from one sample sequenced in a study of neurological immune-mediated disorders. Each CDR3 protein gets one entry after TCRdb re-called the 5' RACE reads with MiXCR. The profile shows some 70,000 distinct CDR3 sequences, 4.5% of them singletons. The sequenced sample consisted of PBMCs. Source of these receptors: a man aged 30-40 years with multiple sclerosis.

This clonotype counts as medium-sized (0.01 to 0.1%). The gene calls are TRBV20-1 and TRBJ2-5; 9 bases fit TRBD2. The CDR3 covers 15 residues. Germline V gene data show CDR1 as DFQATT and CDR2 as SNEGSKA (reference sequence). The V gene end was trimmed by 2 bases and the J gene end by 0 bases; junction bases not matched to a gene: 4. CDR3 in DNA: TGCAGTGCTAGAAGGGCTAGCGGGGACCAAGAGACCCAGTACTTC. Amino acid sequence: CSARRASGDQETQYF.

The sample holds many counts of this clonotype. The chain uses TRBV10-3 and TRBJ2-7, with 7 bases aligning to TRBD2. The germline gives CDR1 ENHRY, CDR2 SYGVKD. After removal of 1 base from V and 0 bases from J, the junction contained 6 bases not matched to a gene. CDR3 size: 16 residues. The CDR3 DNA reads as TGTGCCATCAGTGAGTTTCCGGGAGGAGGCTCCTACGAGCAGTACTTC. Protein: CAISEFPGGGSYEQYF.

This clonotype was picked up many times. The chain couples TRBV10-3 to TRBJ1-3; D uncertain. Trimming left V 8 bases short and J 0 bases short, with 8 bases between. The CDR3 loop spans 13 amino acids. Germline V gene data show CDR1 as ENHRY and CDR2 as SYGVKD. CDR3: CAIGGSSGNTIYF. CDR3 nucleotides: TGTGCCATCGGCGGCAGCTCTGGAAACACCATATATTTT.

Many counts were recorded for this clonotype. J is TRBJ1-2 and V is TRBV7-9; tentatively, D is TRBD1 (6 bases). V shed 1 base and J shed 3 bases, with 15 bases lying between them. The CDR3 loop spans 16 amino acids. Germline V gene data show CDR1 as SEHNR and CDR2 as FQNEAQ (reference sequence). CDR3 nucleotides: TGTGCCAGCAGCTTAGGGGGGACACTGTTCGACTATGGCTACACCTTC. It codes for CASSLGGTLFDYGYTF.

This clonotype was seen repeatedly, ten times or more. The chain joins TRBV2 to TRBJ1-2, with TRBD1 matching 9 bases. V shed 2 bases, J shed 4 bases, and the junction held 2 bases outside the gene matches. Germline CDR1 and CDR2: SNHLY and FYNNEI. CDR3 size: 14 residues. The CDR3 DNA is TGTGCCAGCAGTGAAACAGGGGGCAGCTATGGCTACACCTTC. Protein sequence: CASSETGGSYGYTF.

In its sample, this clonotype was seen many times. The chain is built from TRBV20-1 and TRBJ2-5, with 8 positions matching TRBD1. V lost 6 bases and J lost 5; bases outside the gene matches: 5. The CDR3 consists of 12 residues. Germline assignment: CDR1 DFQATT and CDR2 SNEGSKA (reference sequence). This CDR3 is CSALRQGETQYF. The DNA for the CDR3 is TGCAGTGCCCTACGACAGGGGGAGACCCAGTACTTC.

In the case of this clonotype: The germline gene is not matched at one end of the junction; a read error may be the cause. The V call is TRBV6-5, the J call TRBJ1-6; D remains unclear. Looked up from germline, CDR1 is MNHEY and CDR2 is SVGAGI. There are 16 residues in the CDR3. Here the CDR3 reads CASSYSKYGPDSPLNF. The CDR3 coding sequence is TGTGCCAGCAGTTACTCTAAATATGGACCTGACTCACCCCTCAACTTT.

This rearrangement joins TRBV7-9 to TRBJ1-1, with 10 bases fitting TRBD1. The CDR3 has 17 amino acids. Germline V gene lookup returns CDR1 SEHNR and CDR2 FQNEAQ (reference sequence). Germline trimming cut 1 base from V and 4 bases from J; bases unmatched to any gene: 9. In DNA, the CDR3 is TGTGCCAGCAGCTTAGGACAGGGGGCCGCCATGGGCACTGAAGCTTTCTTT. This sequence encodes CASSLGQGAAMGTEAFF.

This chain connects TRBV12-3 or TRBV12-4 to TRBJ1-4; TRBD1 might be the D (5 bases). This CDR3 comprises 16 residues. V was pared by 1 base and J by 4 bases, with 13 bases between. The chain's CDR3 is CASSLDRSALNEKLFF. DNA for the CDR3: TGTGCCAGCAGTTTAGACAGGTCGGCGCTTAATGAAAAACTGTTTTTT.

This clonotype was detected ten times or more. The chain recombines TRBV9 with TRBJ2-1; D is uncertain. CDR1 and CDR2 (germline): SGDLS, YYNGEE. Between the trimmed V and J ends, which lost 2 bases and 1 base, there was a span of 4 bases. This CDR3 has 13 amino acids. This chain's CDR3 is CASSVNSYNEQFF. The DNA for the CDR3 is TGTGCCAGCAGCGTTAATTCCTACAATGAGCAGTTCTTC. The full variable domain, with the rest looked up from reference TRBV9 and TRBJ2-1, is DSGVTQTPKHLITATGQRVTLRCSPRSGDLSVYWYQQSLDQGLQFLIQYYNGEERAKGNILERFSAQQFPDLHSELNLSSLELGDSALYFCASSVNSYNEQFFGPGTRLTVL.

This clonotype was seen at least ten times. The CDR3 nucleotides read TGTGCCAGCAGCTTAGAAGGACAGGGAGGCACCGGGGAGCTGTTTTTT. Its translation: CASSLEGQGGTGELFF. The gene calls are TRBV7-6 and TRBJ2-2; 8 bases align to TRBD1. The J segment lost 4 bases and the V segment lost 1 base, leaving 5 bases of the junction unmatched. Per germline, CDR1 SGHVS and CDR2 FNYEAQ. The CDR3 is made up of 16 amino acids.

A few counts support this clonotype. The CDR3 protein is CASSVRQSNTEAFF. In DNA form, the CDR3 reads TGTGCCAGCAGTGTTAGACAGTCGAACACTGAAGCTTTCTTT. J is TRBJ1-1 and V is TRBV12-3 or TRBV12-4, with D tentatively TRBD1 (5 bases). The length of the CDR3 is 14 residues. V lost 5 bases, J lost 1 base, and 11 bases lay in between.

This clonotype was observed many times. V usage is TRBV5-5 and J usage is TRBJ1-1; a possible D gene is TRBD1 (6 bases). The V gene lost 4 bases and the J gene lost 3 bases, with 22 bases spanning the gap. The CDR3 covers 17 residues. Germline V gives CDR1 SGHKS, CDR2 YYEKEE (reference sequence). The CDR3 coding sequence is TGTGCCAGCAGCGTAGCCGGGACACCATTGCGGCACACTGAAGCTTTCTTT. Translated: CASSVAGTPLRHTEAFF.

This clonotype has a handful of counts. The chain uses TRBV11-3 and TRBJ2-1; D is unresolved. Germline V lookup: CDR1 SGHNT, CDR2 YENEEA. The CDR3 has 12 residues. The ends were cut back, 4 bases at V and 9 bases at J, with 10 bases in the middle. The CDR3 nucleotides are TGTGCCAGCAGCTGGGCCTCGGGTGAGCAGTTCTTC. As protein: CASSWASGEQFF. The whole variable domain, remainder taken from reference TRBV11-3 and TRBJ2-1, is EAGVVQSPRYKIIEKKQPVAFWCNPISGHNTLYWYLQNLGQGPELLIRYENEEAVDDSQLPKDRFSAERLKGVDSTLKIQPAELGDSAVYLCASSWASGEQFFGPGTRLTVL.

Turning to this clonotype: The junction departs from the called germline gene at one end, perhaps through a read error. V and J are TRBV3-1 and TRBJ1-2; D possibly corresponds to TRBD1 (5 bases). The CDR3 is 13 amino acids. Germline lookup yields CDR1 LGHDT and CDR2 YNNKEL (reference sequence). CDR3 sequence: CASSQDYSRGRIF. CDR3 in DNA: TGTGCCAGCAGCCAAGATTATTCCCGGGGACGCATATTC. Full variable domain (outside the CDR3, taken from reference TRBV3-1 and TRBJ1-2): DTAVSQTPKYLVTQMGNDKSIKCEQNLGHDTMYWYKQDSKKFLKIMFSYNNKELIINETVPNRFSPKSPDKAHLNLHINSLELGDSAVYFCASSQDYSRGRIFGSGTRLTVV.

J is TRBJ1-1 and V is TRBV5-1, with D perhaps matching TRBD1 (5 bases). CDR3 length equals 13 residues. The V end lost 0 bases, the J end lost 5 bases, and 8 bases lay between the germline ends. Germline V gives CDR1 SGHRS, CDR2 YFSETQ. CDR3 in amino acids: CASSLGGATEAFF. As DNA, the CDR3 is TGCGCCAGCAGCTTGGGAGGGGCGACTGAAGCTTTCTTT.

This clonotype occurred many times. This chain links TRBV6-5 with TRBJ1-2; D unclear. The CDR3 has 12 amino acids. The germline gives CDR1 MNHEY, CDR2 SVGAGI. Trimming stripped 6 bases from V and 5 bases from J, with 10 bases between. CDR3 region: CASSRSSYGYTF. The CDR3 nucleotides are TGTGCCAGCAGCCGGTCTTCATATGGCTACACCTTC.

This clonotype was recorded many times. This chain connects TRBV5-6 to TRBJ2-2, with 10 positions matching TRBD1. Germline CDR1 is SGHDT and CDR2 is YYEEEE. The CDR3 runs 15 residues. With V trimmed by 1 base and J by 5 bases, 2 bases remained unmatched. CDR3 DNA: TGTGCCAGCAGCTTGCCGGGACAGGGGACCGGGGAGCTGTTTTTT. Protein product: CASSLPGQGTGELFF.

The sample holds many counts of this clonotype. The chain has TRBV20-1 and TRBJ2-2, with TRBD1 matching over 7 bases. The CDR3 consists of 18 residues. The trim removed 6 bases at V and 1 base at J, leaving 17 bases unmatched. Germline V CDR1 and CDR2: DFQATT, SNEGSKA (reference sequence). CDR3 coding DNA: TGCAGTGCCACACAAGCCAGGGAGACAGGGATGAACACCGGGGAGCTGTTTTTT. Protein sequence: CSATQARETGMNTGELFF.

This clonotype was recorded many times. V usage is TRBV5-1 and J usage is TRBJ2-4; D perhaps matches TRBD1 (6 bases). Trimming stripped 0 bases from V and 6 bases from J, with 13 bases between. The CDR3 runs to 15 residues. Germline V CDR1 and CDR2: SGHRS, YFSETQ. The CDR3 sequence is CASSLGYSGANIQYF. The CDR3 coding sequence is TGCGCCAGCAGCTTGGGATATTCAGGGGCAAACATTCAGTACTTC. The complete variable domain, with remaining parts taken from reference TRBV5-1 and TRBJ2-4, reads KAGVTQTPRYLIKTRGQQVTLSCSPISGHRSVSWYQQTPGQGLQFLFEYFSETQRNKGNFPGRFSGRQFSNSRSEMNVSTLELGDSALYLCASSLGYSGANIQYFGAGTRLSVL.

The rearrangement joins TRBV15 to TRBJ1-4; possible D gene TRBD1, 5 bases. Germline V lookup: CDR1 LNHNV, CDR2 YYDKDF (reference sequence). The ends were cut back, 0 bases at V and 7 bases at J, with 6 bases in the middle. The CDR3 length is 13 residues. The CDR3 protein is CATSRDGAEKLFF. Written as DNA, the CDR3 is TGTGCCACCAGCAGAGACGGGGCTGAAAAACTGTTTTTT.

This clonotype showed up many times. J is TRBJ2-7 and V is TRBV28; the match to TRBD1 covers 10 bases. Trimming at V came to 5 bases and at J to 6 bases, leaving 7 bases not matched to a gene. CDR1 and CDR2 (germline): MDHEN, SYDVKM. The CDR3 spans 14 residues. The CDR3 DNA is TGTGCCAGCAGTAAAAGACAGGGGGCTAGCGAGCAGTACTTC. Translating it yields CASSKRQGASEQYF.

In its sample, this clonotype was seen many times. The chain joins TRBV15 to TRBJ1-1; maybe TRBD1 (6 bases). V gave up 0 bases and J gave up 0 bases, with 8 bases separating them. Germline loops: CDR1 LNHNV, CDR2 YYDKDF (reference sequence). CDR3 size: 15 residues. The CDR3 loop is CATSRDRGMNTEAFF. CDR3 nucleotide sequence: TGTGCCACCAGCAGAGACAGGGGAATGAACACTGAAGCTTTCTTT.

In this sample, this clonotype turned up many times. This rearrangement joins TRBV4-1 to TRBJ2-7; D perhaps matches TRBD2 (6 bases). The CDR3 sequence is 15 residues long. The germline CDR1 and CDR2 sequences are MGHRA and YSYEKL. The V end lost 0 bases, the J end lost 6 bases, and 15 bases lay between the germline ends. CDR3 sequence reads: CASSQEPGLPAEQYF. The CDR3 DNA is TGCGCCAGCAGCCAAGAACCGGGACTCCCTGCCGAGCAGTACTTC.

This clonotype was recorded once. The chain employs TRBV5-6 and TRBJ1-2; unclear D gene. This CDR3 contains 13 residues. Germline V gives CDR1 SGHDT, CDR2 YYEEEE. The V gene lost 0 bases and the J gene lost 9 bases, with 12 bases spanning the gap. In nucleotides, the CDR3 is TGTGCCAGCAGCTTGGACCAGCGTGGAAGCTACACCTTC. Its protein is CASSLDQRGSYTF.

This clonotype has ten or more counts. The V and J genes are TRBV5-1 and TRBJ1-6, with 7 bases lining up with TRBD1. The CDR3 runs to 16 residues. V lost 0 bases, J lost 7 bases, and 7 bases stayed unmatched. CDR1 is SGHRS, CDR2 YFSETQ, per germline. CDR3 sequence: CASSLGAGGVNSPLHF. Written as DNA, the CDR3 is TGCGCCAGCAGCTTGGGGGCAGGGGGAGTGAATTCACCCCTCCACTTT.

This clonotype was counted ten times or more. This chain links TRBV5-6 with TRBJ2-7, with D hard to call. The germline CDR1 and CDR2 sequences are SGHDT and YYEEEE. CDR3 length equals 13 residues. V was pared by 3 bases and J by 5 bases, with 12 bases between. The chain's CDR3 is CASSSKGQNEQYF. Here the CDR3 DNA reads TGTGCCAGCAGCTCGAAAGGGCAGAACGAGCAGTACTTC.

The chain couples TRBV7-9 to TRBJ1-5, with D unclear. This CDR3 comprises 15 residues. The germline gives CDR1 SEHNR, CDR2 FQNEAQ (reference sequence). V was trimmed by 1 base and J by 3 bases, leaving 10 bases between them. The CDR3 region is CASSLDERLNQPQHF. CDR3 DNA: TGTGCCAGCAGCTTAGATGAACGACTCAATCAGCCCCAGCATTTT.

In this sample, this clonotype turned up many times. This rearrangement joins TRBV29-1 to TRBJ2-7; no clear D gene. Germline-derived CDR1 and CDR2 are SQVTM and ANQGSEA. This CDR3 comprises 14 residues. V lost 3 bases, J lost 2 bases, and 14 bases lay in between. The CDR3 sequence: CSVENPDRPYEQYF. For the CDR3, the DNA is TGCAGCGTTGAGAATCCCGACCGACCCTACGAGCAGTACTTC.

This clonotype was found many times. The rearrangement links TRBV3-1 to TRBJ2-1; 7 positions agree with TRBD1. The CDR3 has 15 amino acids. The germline V gene encodes CDR1 LGHDT and CDR2 YNNKEL (reference sequence). V lost 5 bases to trimming and J lost 7 bases; unmatched junction nucleotides: 11. The CDR3 DNA follows: TGTGCCAGCAGCAAATGGTCAGGGGGAGAGAATGAGCAGTTCTTC. This translates into CASSKWSGGENEQFF.